The subject of this entry is one TCR beta chain. Antigen unknown. This entry belongs to a study of early T cells in non-severe SARS-CoV-2 infection. Study summary: With bulk RNA from unsorted whole blood as input, sequencing yielded unpaired chains. Study-level results: Comparison of clonotypes with VDJdb favored anti-spike CD8 responses while missing private and CD4 specificities.

Attachment of unique molecular identifiers to individual cDNA molecules was performed. TCRdb itself ran the 5' RACE reads through MiXCR, one entry per CDR3 protein. Of tens of thousands of distinct CDR3 sequences listed, around 15% are singletons. This material consisted of whole blood, taken at baseline. The sequence was obtained from an adult who was a healthcare worker with PCR-confirmed SARS-CoV-2 infection or an uninfected control (not recorded which).

The CDR3 DNA sequence: TGTGCCAGCAGCTTATCCACGGGAGGGGGGTTGTCCTACAATGAGCAGTTCTTC. Translated: CASSLSTGGGLSYNEQFF. V and J are TRBV7-2 and TRBJ2-1; 8 nucleotides agree with TRBD2. Germline-derived CDR1 and CDR2 are SGHTA and FQGNSA. The CDR3 covers 18 residues. The V segment lost 2 bases and the J segment 1 base; nucleotides outside the gene matches: 10.